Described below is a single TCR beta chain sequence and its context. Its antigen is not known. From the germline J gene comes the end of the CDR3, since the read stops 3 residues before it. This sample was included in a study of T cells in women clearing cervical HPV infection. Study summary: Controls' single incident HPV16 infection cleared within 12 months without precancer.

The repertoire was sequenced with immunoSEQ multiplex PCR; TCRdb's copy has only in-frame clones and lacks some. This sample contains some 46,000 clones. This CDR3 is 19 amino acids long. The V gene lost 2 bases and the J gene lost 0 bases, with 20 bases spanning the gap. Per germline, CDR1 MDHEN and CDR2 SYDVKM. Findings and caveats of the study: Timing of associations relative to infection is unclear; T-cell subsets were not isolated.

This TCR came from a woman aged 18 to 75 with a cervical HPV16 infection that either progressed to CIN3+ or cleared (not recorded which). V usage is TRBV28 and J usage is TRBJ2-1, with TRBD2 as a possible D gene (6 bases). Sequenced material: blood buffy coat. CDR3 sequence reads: CASSLMLGRGVSSYNEQFF. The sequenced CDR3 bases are TGTGCCAGCAGTTTAATGCTAGGTCGCGGGGTCAGCTCCTACAATGAG.